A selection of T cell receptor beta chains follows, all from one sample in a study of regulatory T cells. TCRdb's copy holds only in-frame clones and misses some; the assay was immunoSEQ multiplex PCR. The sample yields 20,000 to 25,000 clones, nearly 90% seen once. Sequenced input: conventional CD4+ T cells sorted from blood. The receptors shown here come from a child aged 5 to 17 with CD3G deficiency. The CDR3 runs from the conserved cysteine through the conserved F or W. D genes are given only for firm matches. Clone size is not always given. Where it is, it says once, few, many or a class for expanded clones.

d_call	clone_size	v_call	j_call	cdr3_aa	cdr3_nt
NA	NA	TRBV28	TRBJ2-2	CASKRGLQGTGELFF	TGTGCCAGCAAAAGGGGGTTACAGGGCACCGGGGAGCTGTTTTTT
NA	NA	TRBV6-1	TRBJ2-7	CASSESGRRRPEQYF	TGTGCCAGCAGTGAATCGGGACGGCGCAGGCCCGAGCAGTACTTC
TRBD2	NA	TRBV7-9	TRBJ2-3	CASSKRLAGGGTDTQYF	TGTGCCAGCAGCAAACGACTAGCGGGAGGGGGCACAGATACGCAGTATTTT
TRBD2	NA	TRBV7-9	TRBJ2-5	CASSQRGAGETQYF	TGTGCCAGCAGCCAGCGGGGGGCTGGGGAGACCCAGTACTTC
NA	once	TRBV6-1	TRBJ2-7	CATSGADSYEQYF	TGTGCCACATCAGGGGCGGACTCCTACGAGCAGTACTTC
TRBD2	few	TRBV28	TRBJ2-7	CASSLGGSHAYEQYF	TGTGCCAGCAGTTTGGGCGGGAGTCATGCCTACGAGCAGTACTTC
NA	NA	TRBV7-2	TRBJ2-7	CASSLVGSAYEQYF	TGTGCCAGCAGCTTAGTCGGGAGCGCCTACGAGCAGTACTTC
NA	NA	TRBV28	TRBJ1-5	CASSPTGARNQPQHF	TGTGCCAGCAGTCCGACCGGGGCGCGAAATCAGCCCCAGCATTTT
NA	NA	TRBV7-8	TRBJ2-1	CASSLDSQGWDEQFF	TGTGCCAGCAGCCTCGACTCACAGGGATGGGATGAGCAGTTCTTC
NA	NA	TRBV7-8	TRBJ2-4	CASSPKGRDENIQYF	TGTGCCAGCAGCCCCAAGGGGCGGGACGAAAACATTCAGTACTTC
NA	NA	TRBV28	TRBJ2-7	CASSWGRNSYEQYF	TGTGCCAGCAGTTGGGGCAGAAACTCCTACGAGCAGTACTTC
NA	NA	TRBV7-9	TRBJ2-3	CASQKGSSRTDTQYF	TGTGCCAGCCAGAAAGGGTCTTCCCGCACAGATACGCAGTATTTT
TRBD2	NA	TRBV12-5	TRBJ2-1	CASGLASGRGSYNEQFF	TGTGCTAGTGGTTTGGCTAGCGGGAGGGGGTCCTACAATGAGCAGTTCTTC
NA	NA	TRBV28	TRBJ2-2	CASSGVPNTGELFF	TGTGCCAGCAGTGGGGTCCCAAACACCGGGGAGCTGTTTTTT
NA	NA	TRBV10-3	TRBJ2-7	CAISEGGHEQYF	TGTGCCATCAGTGAGGGAGGTCACGAGCAGTACTTC
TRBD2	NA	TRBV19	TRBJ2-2	CASSILRPRGLAGVPNTGELFF	TGTGCCAGTAGTATCCTACGCCCGCGGGGACTAGCGGGAGTCCCCAACACCGGGGAGCTGTTTTTT
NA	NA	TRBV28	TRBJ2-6	CASSSRQSGANVLTF	TGTGCCAGCAGTTCCCGGCAGTCTGGGGCCAACGTCCTGACTTTC
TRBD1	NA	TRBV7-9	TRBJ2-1	CASSSVTGGYNEQFF	TGTGCCAGCAGCTCCGTAACAGGGGGCTACAATGAGCAGTTCTTC
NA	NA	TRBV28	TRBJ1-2	CASSPPGGGGTYGYTF	TGTGCCAGCAGTCCCCCCGGCGGGGGGGGGACGTATGGCTACACCTTC
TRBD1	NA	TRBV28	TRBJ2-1	CASSQQGKAYNEQFF	TGTGCCAGCAGTCAACAGGGGAAAGCCTACAATGAGCAGTTCTTC
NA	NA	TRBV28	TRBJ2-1	CASSSSRRRRYNEQFF	TGTGCCAGCAGTTCCTCCCGACGGCGCCGCTACAATGAGCAGTTCTTC
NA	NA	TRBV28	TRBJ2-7	CASSLKQSYEQYF	TGTGCCAGCAGTTTAAAGCAGTCCTACGAGCAGTACTTC
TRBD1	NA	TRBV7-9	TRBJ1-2	CASSLADRGGYTF	TGTGCCAGCAGCTTAGCGGACAGGGGTGGCTACACCTTC
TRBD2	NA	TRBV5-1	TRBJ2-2	CASKGLAGSNTGELFF	TGCGCCAGCAAGGGACTAGCGGGATCGAACACCGGGGAGCTGTTTTTT
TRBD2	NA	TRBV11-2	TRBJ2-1	CASSPFRFVSGRAGEQFF	TGTGCCAGCAGCCCGTTTCGTTTCGTTAGCGGGAGGGCCGGGGAGCAGTTCTTC
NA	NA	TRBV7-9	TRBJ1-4	CASSAGFHPNEKLFF	TGTGCCAGCAGCGCCGGATTCCACCCTAATGAAAAACTGTTTTTT
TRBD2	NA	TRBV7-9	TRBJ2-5	CASSPGTSGRSETQYF	TGTGCCAGCAGCCCAGGGACTAGCGGGAGATCGGAGACCCAGTACTTC
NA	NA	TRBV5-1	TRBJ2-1	CASSPAGLSEQFF	TGCGCCAGCAGCCCAGCGGGTTTAAGTGAGCAGTTCTTC
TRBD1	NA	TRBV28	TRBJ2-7	CASRRTGGSYEQYF	TGTGCCAGCAGGCGGACAGGGGGCTCCTACGAGCAGTACTTC
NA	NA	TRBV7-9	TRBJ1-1	CASSFGGPNTEAFF	TGTGCCAGCAGCTTCGGGGGTCCCAACACTGAAGCTTTCTTT
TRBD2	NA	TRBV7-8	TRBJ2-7	CASSLDSSGIYEQYF	TGTGCCAGCAGCTTAGATTCTAGCGGCATCTACGAGCAGTACTTC
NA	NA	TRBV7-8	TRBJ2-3	CASSFAYGTDTQYF	TGTGCCAGCAGCTTCGCATATGGTACAGATACGCAGTATTTT
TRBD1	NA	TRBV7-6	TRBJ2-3	CASSLGGGQDPQYF	TGTGCCAGCAGCTTAGGGGGCGGACAGGACCCGCAGTATTTT
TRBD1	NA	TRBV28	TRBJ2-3	CASSLGTGGAADTQYF	TGTGCCAGCAGTCTGGGGACAGGGGGCGCGGCAGATACGCAGTATTTT
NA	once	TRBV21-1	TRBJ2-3	CASSFRGWGDHGTDTQYF	TGTGCCAGCAGTTTCCGAGGTTGGGGCGATCACGGGACAGATACGCAGTATTTT
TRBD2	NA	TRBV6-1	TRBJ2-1	CASSERRLAGSEQFF	TGTGCCAGCAGTGAAAGGCGACTAGCGGGATCTGAGCAGTTCTTC
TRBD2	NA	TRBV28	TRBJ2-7	CASSLGGLAGYEQYF	TGTGCCAGCAGTTTAGGGGGACTAGCAGGTTACGAGCAGTACTTC
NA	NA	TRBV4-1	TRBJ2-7	CASSRSVGGGEQYF	TGCGCCAGCAGCCGGTCGGTGGGAGGGGGAGAGCAGTACTTC
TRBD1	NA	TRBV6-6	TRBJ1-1	CASSFDRGRAFF	TGTGCCAGCAGCTTCGACAGGGGAAGGGCTTTCTTT
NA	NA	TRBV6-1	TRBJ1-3	CASRDATNSGNTIYF	TGTGCCAGCAGGGACGCAACGAACTCTGGAAACACCATATATTTT
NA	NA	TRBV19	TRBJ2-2	CASRKGNFGTGELFF	TGTGCCAGTAGAAAGGGGAATTTCGGGACCGGGGAGCTGTTTTTT
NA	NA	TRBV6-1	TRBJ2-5	CASSPGHPETQYF	TGTGCCAGCAGTCCGGGACACCCCGAGACCCAGTACTTC
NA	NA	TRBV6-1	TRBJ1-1	CASASRGKNTEAFF	TGTGCCAGCGCATCTCGGGGGAAGAACACTGAAGCTTTCTTT
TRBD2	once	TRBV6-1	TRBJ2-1	CASRGLRDVNEQFF	TGTGCCAGCAGGGGACTAAGAGACGTCAATGAGCAGTTCTTC
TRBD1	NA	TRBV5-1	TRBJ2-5	CASSLQGAKETQYF	TGCGCCAGCAGCTTGCAGGGGGCAAAAGAGACCCAGTACTTC
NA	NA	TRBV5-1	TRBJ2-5	CASSLEGSRKGETQYF	TGCGCCAGCAGCTTGGAAGGGTCGAGGAAAGGGGAGACCCAGTACTTC
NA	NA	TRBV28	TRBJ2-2	CASSILNTGELFF	TGTGCCAGCAGTATACTGAACACCGGGGAGCTGTTTTTT
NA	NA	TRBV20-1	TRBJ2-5	CSAGPMETQYF	TGCAGTGCTGGTCCTATGGAGACCCAGTACTTC
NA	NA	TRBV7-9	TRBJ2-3	CASNQDMGTDTQYF	TGTGCCAGCAACCAGGATATGGGGACAGATACGCAGTATTTT